This T cell receptor beta chain stems from a study of CD8 T cells in ankylosing spondylitis. Study results and limitations: Clones that were linked to disease were CD8+ and were relatively rare in peripheral blood. Within ankylosing spondylitis blood, a TCR beta motif made up of several highly homologous variants appeared to be characteristic. In ankylosing spondylitis patients, matched synovial fluid reportedly showed significant enrichment of disease-linked clones.

TCRdb reprocessed the 5' RACE reads with MiXCR, giving one entry per CDR3 protein. Of tens of thousands of distinct CDR3 sequences in the sample, about 5.5% were seen once. Details on this clonotype: Its antigen is currently unknown. This may come from a read error, since a much larger clone is one base off.

The sequencing input was blood, either unsorted or a sorted T cell fraction (not recorded which). The TCR was taken from a male donor with ankylosing spondylitis or in good health (not recorded which).

CDR3 DNA sequence: TGTGCCAGTAGTATTACCACGGACAGTCCCTTCCACTTT. Encoded protein: CASSITTDSPFHF. This chain uses TRBV19 with TRBJ1-6, with D possibly matching TRBD1 (6 bases). Trimming removed 3 bases from V and 17 bases from J, with 17 bases in between. The V gene's germline CDR1 is LNHDA and CDR2 SQIVND (reference sequence). This CDR3 comprises 13 residues.